Only a few counts were recorded for the clone carrying this T cell receptor (beta chain). Its cognate antigen is unknown. Researchers ran the PCR with 60 Vbeta and 13 Jbeta primers. Produced via immunoSEQ multiplex PCR; TCRdb's table is partial and in-frame only. The sample holds over 100,000 clones, around 81% seen once. Trimming took off 3 bases at V and 2 bases at J, with 11 bases between the two ends. The CDR3 loop spans 14 amino acids. Germline V lookup: CDR1 MDHEN, CDR2 SYDVKM. The sample comes from a study of cytomegalovirus exposure and HLA in healthy donors. Study findings and constraints: Later genetic work tied a missense DCLRE1C variant to beta-chain V and J trimming.

The sequencing input was PBMCs. The source is a woman aged 25 to 45 in good health and CMV-seronegative. This chain links TRBV28 with TRBJ2-7; maybe TRBD2 (5 bases). The CDR3: CASSLRGPTYEQYF. The CDR3 DNA is TGTGCCAGCAGTTTGAGAGGGCCCACCTACGAGCAGTACTTC.